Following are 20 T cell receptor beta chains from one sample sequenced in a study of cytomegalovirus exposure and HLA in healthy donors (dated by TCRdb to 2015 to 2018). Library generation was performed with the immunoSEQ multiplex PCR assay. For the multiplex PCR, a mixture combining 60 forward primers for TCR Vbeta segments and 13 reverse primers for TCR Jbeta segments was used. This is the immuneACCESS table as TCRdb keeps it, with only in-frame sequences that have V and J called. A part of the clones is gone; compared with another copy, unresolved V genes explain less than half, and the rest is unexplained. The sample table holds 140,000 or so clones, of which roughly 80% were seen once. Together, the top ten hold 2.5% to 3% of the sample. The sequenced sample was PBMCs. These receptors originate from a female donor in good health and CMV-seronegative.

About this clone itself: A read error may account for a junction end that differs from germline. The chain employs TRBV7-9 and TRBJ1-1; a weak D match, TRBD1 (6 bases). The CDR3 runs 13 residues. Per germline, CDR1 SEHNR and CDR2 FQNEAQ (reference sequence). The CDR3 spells CSSSFGQYTEAFF. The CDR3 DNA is TGTTCCAGCAGTTTCGGACAGTACACTGAAGCTTTCTTT.

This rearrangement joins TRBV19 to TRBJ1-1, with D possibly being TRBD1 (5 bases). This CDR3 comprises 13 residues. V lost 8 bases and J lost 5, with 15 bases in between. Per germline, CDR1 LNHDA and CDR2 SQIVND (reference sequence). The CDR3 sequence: CASLPGGETEAFF. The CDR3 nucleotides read TGTGCCAGTCTTCCTGGAGGGGAAACTGAAGCTTTCTTT.

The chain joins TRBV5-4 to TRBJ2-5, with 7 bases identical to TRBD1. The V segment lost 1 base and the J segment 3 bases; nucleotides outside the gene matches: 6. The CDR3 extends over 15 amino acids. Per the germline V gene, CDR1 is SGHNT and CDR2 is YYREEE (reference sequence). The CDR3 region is CASSLKRGQEETQYF. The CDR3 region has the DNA TGTGCCAGCAGCTTGAAGAGGGGGCAGGAAGAGACCCAGTACTTC.

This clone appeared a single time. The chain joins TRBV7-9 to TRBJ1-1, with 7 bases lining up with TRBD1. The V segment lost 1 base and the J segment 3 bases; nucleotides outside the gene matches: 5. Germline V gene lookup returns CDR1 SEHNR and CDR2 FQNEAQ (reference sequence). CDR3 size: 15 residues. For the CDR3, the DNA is TGTGCCAGCAGCTTAGGCGACAGGGATCACACTGAAGCTTTCTTT. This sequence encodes CASSLGDRDHTEAFF.

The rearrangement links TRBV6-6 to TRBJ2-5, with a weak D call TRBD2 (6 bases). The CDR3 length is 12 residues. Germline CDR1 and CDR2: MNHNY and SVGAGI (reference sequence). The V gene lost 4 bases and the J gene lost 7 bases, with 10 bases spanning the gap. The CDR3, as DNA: TGTGCCAGCAGTTGGGACTCGGCGACCCAGTACTTC. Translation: CASSWDSATQYF.

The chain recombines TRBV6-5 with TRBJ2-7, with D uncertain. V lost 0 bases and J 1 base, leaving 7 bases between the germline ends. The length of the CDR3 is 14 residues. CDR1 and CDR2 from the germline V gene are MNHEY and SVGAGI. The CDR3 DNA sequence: TGTGCCAGCAGTTACTCGTACTCGTCCTACGAGCAGTACTTC. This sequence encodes CASSYSYSSYEQYF.

The CDR3 loop reads CASSEGGGDGYTF. As DNA, the CDR3 is TGCGCCAGCAGTGAAGGTGGGGGGGACGGCTACACCTTC. V is TRBV5-1 and J is TRBJ1-2; weak D call: TRBD1 (5 bases). The germline gives CDR1 SGHRS, CDR2 YFSETQ. V was shortened by 5 bases and J by 8 bases, with 16 bases between the two germline ends. The CDR3 has 13 amino acids.

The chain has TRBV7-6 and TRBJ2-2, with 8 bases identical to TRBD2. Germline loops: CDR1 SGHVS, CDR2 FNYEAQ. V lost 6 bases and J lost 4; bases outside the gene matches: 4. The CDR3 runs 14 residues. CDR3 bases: TGTGCCAGCAGTCTAGCGGGTCCCACCGGGGAGCTGTTTTTT. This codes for CASSLAGPTGELFF.

This chain's CDR3 is CASVRLLGAKYEQYF. The CDR3 DNA reads TGTGCCAGCGTTAGACTTCTGGGGGCAAAATACGAGCAGTACTTC. V gene TRBV2 combines with J gene TRBJ2-7; tentatively, D is TRBD1 (6 bases). The CDR3 covers 15 residues. CDR1 and CDR2 from the germline V gene are SNHLY and FYNNEI. The V end lost 8 bases, the J end lost 4 bases, and 21 bases lay between the germline ends.

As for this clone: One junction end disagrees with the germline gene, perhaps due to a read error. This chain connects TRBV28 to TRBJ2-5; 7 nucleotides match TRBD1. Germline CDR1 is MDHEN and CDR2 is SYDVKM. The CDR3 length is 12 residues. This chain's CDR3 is CASSLSDRAKDF. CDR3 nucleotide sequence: TGTGCCAGCAGTTTATCCGACAGGGCCAAGGACTTC.

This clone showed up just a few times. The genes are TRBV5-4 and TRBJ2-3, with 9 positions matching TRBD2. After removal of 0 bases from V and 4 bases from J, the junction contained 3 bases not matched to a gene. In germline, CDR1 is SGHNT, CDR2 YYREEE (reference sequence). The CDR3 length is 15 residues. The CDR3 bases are TGTGCCAGCAGCTTGGCAGTAGCGGGAGCAGATACGCAGTATTTT. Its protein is CASSLAVAGADTQYF.

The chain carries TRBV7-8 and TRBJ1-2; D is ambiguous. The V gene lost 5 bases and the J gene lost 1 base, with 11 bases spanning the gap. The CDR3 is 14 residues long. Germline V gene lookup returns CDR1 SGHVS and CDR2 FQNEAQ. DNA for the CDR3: TGTGCCAGCAGCCAGAACACAGTTAACTATGGCTACACCTTC. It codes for CASSQNTVNYGYTF.

CDR3 DNA: TGCGCCAGCAGCCCTCTCACAGGGCAGAACACTGAAGCTTTCTTT. Amino acids: CASSPLTGQNTEAFF. The gene calls are TRBV4-1 and TRBJ1-1, with TRBD1 as a possible D gene (6 bases). V was shortened by 4 bases and J by 1 base, with 13 bases between the two germline ends. The CDR3 consists of 15 residues. CDR1 is MGHRA, CDR2 YSYEKL, per germline.

The CDR3 nucleotides read TGTGCCAGCAGTTTAAACAGGGTAGTTCGACGTAGCACAGATACGCAGTATTTT. It yields the protein CASSLNRVVRRSTDTQYF. The chain links TRBV27 to TRBJ2-3; weak D call: TRBD1 (6 bases). Trimming removed 2 bases from V and 0 bases from J, with 18 bases in between. Germline CDR1 is MNHEY and CDR2 is SMNVEV (reference sequence). CDR3 length: 18 residues.

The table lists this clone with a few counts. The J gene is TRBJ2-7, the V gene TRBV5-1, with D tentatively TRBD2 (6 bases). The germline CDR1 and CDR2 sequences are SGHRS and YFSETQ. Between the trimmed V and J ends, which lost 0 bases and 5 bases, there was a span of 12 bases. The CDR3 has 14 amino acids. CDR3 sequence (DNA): TGCGCCAGCAGCTTGGGGGCGGGACCCGACGAGCAGTACTTC. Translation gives CASSLGAGPDEQYF.

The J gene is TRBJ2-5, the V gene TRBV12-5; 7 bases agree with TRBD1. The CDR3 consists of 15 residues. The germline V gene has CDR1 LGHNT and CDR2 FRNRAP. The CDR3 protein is CATTPRDRSFETQYF. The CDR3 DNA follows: TGTGCCACTACCCCCCGGGACAGAAGTTTTGAGACCCAGTACTTC.

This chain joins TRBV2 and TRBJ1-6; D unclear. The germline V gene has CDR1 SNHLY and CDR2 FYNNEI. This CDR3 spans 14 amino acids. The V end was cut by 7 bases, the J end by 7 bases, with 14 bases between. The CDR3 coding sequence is TGTGCCAGCACCCGGGAGAACCAAAATTCACCCCTCCACTTT. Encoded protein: CASTRENQNSPLHF.

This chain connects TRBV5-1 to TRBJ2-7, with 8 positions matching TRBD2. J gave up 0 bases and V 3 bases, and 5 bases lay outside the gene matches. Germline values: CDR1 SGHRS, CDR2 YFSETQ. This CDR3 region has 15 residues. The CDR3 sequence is CASSSGGALSYEQYF. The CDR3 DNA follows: TGCGCCAGCAGCTCGGGGGGGGCCCTCTCCTACGAGCAGTACTTC.

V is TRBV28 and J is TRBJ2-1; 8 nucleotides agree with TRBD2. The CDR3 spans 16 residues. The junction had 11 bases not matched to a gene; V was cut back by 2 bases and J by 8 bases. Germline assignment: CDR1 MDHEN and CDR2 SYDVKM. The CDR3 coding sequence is TGTGCCAGCAGTTTAAGAGGGACTAGTGTGGTCGATGAGCAGTTCTTC. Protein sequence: CASSLRGTSVVDEQFF.

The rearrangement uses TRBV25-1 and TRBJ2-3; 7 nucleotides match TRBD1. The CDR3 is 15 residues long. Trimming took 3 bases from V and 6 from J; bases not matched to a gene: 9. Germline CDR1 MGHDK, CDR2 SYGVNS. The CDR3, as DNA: TGTGCCAGCAGTGATCCGGGCCAGGGGGTTGATACGCAGTATTTT. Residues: CASSDPGQGVDTQYF.